This T cell receptor (beta chain) was documented in a study of graft-versus-host responses after intestinal transplantation. Regarding the study as a whole: GvH clones detected in recipient marrow included some appearing first in ileum or blood.

Note on this clone: Its antigen is not known.

Grafts had their tissue processed, releasing intraepithelial and lamina propria lymphocytes. Produced via immunoSEQ multiplex PCR; TCRdb's table is partial and in-frame only. The repertoire has approximately 15,000 clones, about two thirds of them found once; the top ten carry approximately 10%. The starting material was ileum tissue, obtained approximately 700 days after intestinal transplantation. This TCR was sampled from a human patient who received an intestinal transplant, so some T cells may come from the graft donor.

The CDR3 DNA is TGTGCCAGCAGTGAAGCGGGACTGGATTCTGGAAACACCATATATTTT. Protein sequence: CASSEAGLDSGNTIYF. J is TRBJ1-3 and V is TRBV6-1; perhaps TRBD1 as D (5 bases). This CDR3 is 16 amino acids long. Trimming took off 0 bases at V and 1 base at J, with 10 bases between the two ends. Germline V gene lookup returns CDR1 MNHNS and CDR2 SASEGT.